The 13 T cell receptor beta chains below all came from one sample that was sequenced in a study of blood T cells in healthy people across ages. Through a sample-barcoded 5' primer and a J-beta primer mix, a second PCR was run for 7 to 11 cycles. TCRdb reprocessed the 5' RACE reads with MiXCR, giving one entry per CDR3 protein. The sample shows over a million distinct CDR3 sequences, less than 25% of them seen only once. These same records also appear under a second study, on T cells of mothers and their children.

Sequencing was carried out using blood. The receptors come from a girl aged 2 to 10 in good health.

This clonotype was seen only a few times. The chain recombines TRBV29-1 with TRBJ1-2; D call uncertain. The CDR3 is made up of 13 amino acids. Per germline, CDR1 SQVTM and CDR2 ANQGSEA. V was shortened by 4 bases and J by 0 bases, with 9 bases between the two germline ends. CDR3 sequence reads: CSVGLPSNYGYTF. CDR3 coding DNA: TGCAGCGTTGGACTCCCCTCTAACTATGGCTACACCTTC. Complete variable domain (other parts from reference TRBV29-1 and TRBJ1-2): SAVISQKPSRDICQRGTSLTIQCQVDSQVTMMFWYRQQPGQSLTLIATANQGSEATYESGFVIDKFPISRPNLTFSTLTVSNMSPEDSSIYLCSVGLPSNYGYTFGSGTRLTVV.

This clonotype was seen more than once but under ten times. V is TRBV7-8 and J is TRBJ2-7, with D perhaps matching TRBD1 (6 bases). Germline loops: CDR1 SGHVS, CDR2 FQNEAQ. There are 14 residues in the CDR3. Trimming took off 5 bases at V and 3 bases at J, with 14 bases between the two ends. CDR3 bases: TGTGCCAGCAGCCCTCTCGGACAGAGCTACGAGCAGTACTTC. Encoded protein: CASSPLGQSYEQYF.

The rearrangement joins TRBV27 to TRBJ1-6; 12 bases line up with TRBD1. The CDR3 contains 20 residues. CDR1 is MNHEY, CDR2 SMNVEV, per germline (reference sequence). V was clipped by 6 bases and J by 6 bases; unmatched bases: 18. This CDR3 reads CASRNERGQGANAGNSPLHF. In nucleotides, the CDR3 is TGTGCCAGCAGAAACGAACGGGGACAGGGGGCCAATGCGGGTAATTCACCCCTCCACTTT.

This clonotype came up a few times. The rearrangement uses TRBV7-2 and TRBJ2-7; TRBD1 or TRBD2 may be the D gene (6 bases each). The CDR3 has 16 amino acids. The V and J ends lost 3 bases and 3 bases respectively, with 18 bases between them. In germline, CDR1 is SGHTA, CDR2 FQGNSA. The CDR3 region is CASSLGAGTYVYEQYF. Here the CDR3 DNA reads TGTGCCAGCAGCTTGGGGGCGGGGACATACGTCTACGAGCAGTACTTC.

This chain links TRBV6-6 with TRBJ2-7; possibly TRBD1 for D (5 bases). This CDR3 is built from 14 residues. Germline CDR1 MNHNY, CDR2 SVGAGI (reference sequence). Trimming stripped 2 bases from V and 2 bases from J, with 10 bases between. CDR3 nucleotide sequence: TGTGCCAGCAGTTACCCCGACAGAGCCTACGAGCAGTACTTC. This codes for CASSYPDRAYEQYF.

This clonotype was detected only a few times. This rearrangement joins TRBV4-1 to TRBJ2-7; D assignment may be TRBD1 or TRBD2 (5 bases each). The V gene lost 3 bases and the J gene lost 6 bases, with 24 bases spanning the gap. Looked up from germline, CDR1 is MGHRA and CDR2 is YSYEKL. The CDR3 is made up of 17 amino acids. CDR3 sequence (DNA): TGCGCCAGCAGCCAGTATATAGACTACGTCAGGGTTAGCGAGCAGTACTTC. It is translated as CASSQYIDYVRVSEQYF.

The chain combines TRBV29-1 with TRBJ1-2; 9 bases are a match to TRBD1. Trimming took 6 bases from V and 4 from J; bases not matched to a gene: 9. CDR3 size: 14 residues. Germline assignment: CDR1 SQVTM and CDR2 ANQGSEA. The CDR3 is CSVAGTGNTYGYTF. CDR3 bases: TGCAGCGTGGCCGGGACAGGGAATACCTATGGCTACACCTTC.

The rearrangement joins TRBV6-2 or TRBV6-3 to TRBJ2-2; TRBD2 matches at 7 bases. Germline CDR1 is MNHEY and CDR2 is SVGEGT. V lost 7 bases to trimming and J lost 6 bases; unmatched junction nucleotides: 5. This CDR3 has 13 residues. Here the CDR3 reads CASNRLAAGELFF. DNA for the CDR3: TGTGCCAGCAACCGTCTAGCGGCCGGGGAGCTGTTTTTT.

V is TRBV27 and J is TRBJ2-5; weak D call: TRBD1 (6 bases). The DNA end is more similar to TRBJ2-7, so the J call may be wrong. CDR3 length equals 13 residues. Germline V CDR1 and CDR2: MNHEY, SMNVEV (reference sequence). The CDR3 DNA sequence: TGTGCCAGCAGCCTGGACAGTCGCTACGAGCAGTACTTC. This encodes CASSLDSRYEQYF.

This clonotype was recorded a few times. The V call is TRBV7-9, the J call TRBJ2-5; 9 nucleotides agree with TRBD2. This CDR3 comprises 14 residues. Per germline, CDR1 SEHNR and CDR2 FQNEAQ (reference sequence). J gave up 5 bases and V 5 bases, and 6 bases lay outside the gene matches. CDR3 coding DNA: TGTGCCAGCAGCCGACTAGCGGTAATGGAGACCCAGTACTTC. This sequence encodes CASSRLAVMETQYF.

The rearrangement links TRBV20-1 to TRBJ2-3, with TRBD2 identical over 9 bases. Germline values: CDR1 DFQATT, CDR2 SNEGSKA (reference sequence). J gave up 4 bases and V 5 bases, and 10 bases lay outside the gene matches. This CDR3 is 15 amino acids long. CDR3 DNA: TGCAGTGCTTCCATAGCGGGAGAGGTTCCAGATACGCAGTATTTT. It is translated as CSASIAGEVPDTQYF.

This CDR3 is CASSLDNREGSPLHF. CDR3 DNA sequence: TGTGCCAGCAGCTTAGACAACAGGGAAGGTTCACCCCTCCACTTT. This chain joins TRBV7-6 and TRBJ1-6; possible D gene TRBD1, 6 bases. This CDR3 comprises 15 residues. Germline-derived CDR1 and CDR2 are SGHVS and FNYEAQ. V lost 1 base, J lost 9 bases, and 13 bases lay in between.

This clonotype was counted only a few times. V gene TRBV7-9 combines with J gene TRBJ2-3; TRBD2 agrees at 11 bases. Germline CDR1 reads SEHNR; CDR2 reads FQNEAQ (reference sequence). J lost 0 bases, V lost 7 bases, and 9 bases had no gene match. CDR3 length: 17 amino acids. The CDR3 protein is CASIPGLAETSTDTQYF. The CDR3 coding sequence is TGTGCCAGCATCCCGGGACTAGCGGAAACTAGCACAGATACGCAGTATTTT. Using reference TRBV7-9 and TRBJ2-3 for the parts outside the CDR3, the full variable domain is DTGVSQNPRHKITKRGQNVTFRCDPISEHNRLYWYRQTLGQGPEFLTYFQNEAQLEKSRLLSDRFSAERPKGSFSTLEIQRTEQGDSAMYLCASIPGLAETSTDTQYFGPGTRLTVL.